The present T cell receptor (beta chain) was sequenced within a study of cytomegalovirus exposure and HLA in healthy donors. Notes on the study in general: It was reported that the classifier diagnosed cytomegalovirus status with high specificity and sensitivity in both the original and validation cohorts. Accurate HLA-A and HLA-B prediction from TCR beta sequences was reported for most subjects.

Nominal health characterized the donors when sampled, though unrecorded immune exposures were likely. A multiplex PCR was run with 60 Vbeta primers and 13 Jbeta primers. Generated by immunoSEQ multiplex PCR, the TCRdb table keeps only in-frame clones and is missing some. The sample consists of about 250,000 clones, roughly 78% of them appearing once. Deletions cut 6 bases from V and 3 bases from J, with 12 bases between. The germline CDR1 and CDR2 sequences are SNHLY and FYNNEI. This CDR3 region has 13 residues. Regarding this clone: Its specificity is not known.

The gene calls are TRBV2 and TRBJ2-7; possible D gene TRBD1, 5 bases. The sample consisted of PBMCs. The TCR was taken from a boy aged 10-17 years in good health and CMV-seronegative. The CDR3, as DNA: TGTGCCAGCAGCGACAGAGGTATCTACGAGCAGTACTTC. It yields the protein CASSDRGIYEQYF. Full variable domain (outside the CDR3, taken from reference TRBV2 and TRBJ2-7): EPEVTQTPSHQVTQMGQEVILRCVPISNHLYFYWYRQILGQKVEFLVSFYNNEISEKSEIFDDQFSVERPDGSNFTLKIRSTKLEDSAMYFCASSDRGIYEQYFGPGTRLTVT.